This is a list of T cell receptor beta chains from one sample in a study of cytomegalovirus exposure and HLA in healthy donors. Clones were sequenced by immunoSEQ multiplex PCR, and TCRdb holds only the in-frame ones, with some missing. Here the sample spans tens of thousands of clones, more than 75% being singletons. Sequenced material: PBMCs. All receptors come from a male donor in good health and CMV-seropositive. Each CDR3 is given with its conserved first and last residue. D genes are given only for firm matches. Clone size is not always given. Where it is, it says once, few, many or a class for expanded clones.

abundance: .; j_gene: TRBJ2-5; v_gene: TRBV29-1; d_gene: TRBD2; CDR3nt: TGCAGCGTTGAACCGGGACTAGCGCAAGAGACCCAGTACTTC; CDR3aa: CSVEPGLAQETQYF
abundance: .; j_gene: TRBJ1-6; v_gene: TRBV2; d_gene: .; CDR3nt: TGTGCCAGCCTCATGGGACTCAATTCACCCCTCCACTTT; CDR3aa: CASLMGLNSPLHF
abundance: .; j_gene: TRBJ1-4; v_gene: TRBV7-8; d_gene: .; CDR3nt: TGTGCCAGCAGCTTAAATCAGGGGATTAATGAAAAACTGTTTTTT; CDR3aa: CASSLNQGINEKLFF
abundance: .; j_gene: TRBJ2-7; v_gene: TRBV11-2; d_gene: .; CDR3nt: TGTGCCAGCAGCTTAGCCGGGACTTTATCCTCCTTTTCCTACGAGCAGTACTTC; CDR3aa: CASSLAGTLSSFSYEQYF
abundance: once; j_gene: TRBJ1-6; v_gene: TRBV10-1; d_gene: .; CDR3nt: TGCGCCAGCAGTGAGCTGGCAGGGCTAGACAATTCACCCCTCCACTTT; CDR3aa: CASSELAGLDNSPLHF
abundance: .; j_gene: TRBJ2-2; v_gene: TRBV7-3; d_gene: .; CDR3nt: TGTGCCAGCAGCTCTCTAGGGGGGGCTACGAACACCGGGGAGCTGTTTTTT; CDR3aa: CASSSLGGATNTGELFF
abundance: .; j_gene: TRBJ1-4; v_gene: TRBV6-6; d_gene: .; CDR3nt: TGTGCCAGTAACAGGGAGGGCTACGAAAAACTGTTTTTT; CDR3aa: CASNREGYEKLFF
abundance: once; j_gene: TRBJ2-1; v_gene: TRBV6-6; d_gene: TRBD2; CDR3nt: TGTGCCAGCAGGGCAAATCTAGCGGGAGTGTACAATGAGCAGTTCTTC; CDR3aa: CASRANLAGVYNEQFF
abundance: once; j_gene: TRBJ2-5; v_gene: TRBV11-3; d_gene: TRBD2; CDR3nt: TGTGCCAGCAGCAGACCACGCAGCGGGGGGGCCCGTTCCCTAGAGACCCAGTACTTC; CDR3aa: CASSRPRSGGARSLETQYF
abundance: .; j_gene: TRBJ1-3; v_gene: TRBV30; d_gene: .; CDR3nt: TGTGCCTGGAGTTGGAGTTCTGGAAACACCATATATTTT; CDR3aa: CAWSWSSGNTIYF
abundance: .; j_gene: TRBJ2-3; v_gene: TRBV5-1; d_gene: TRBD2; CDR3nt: TGCGCCAGCAGCTTGCCGGGACTAGCGGGAGGGATAGATACGCAGTATTTT; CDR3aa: CASSLPGLAGGIDTQYF
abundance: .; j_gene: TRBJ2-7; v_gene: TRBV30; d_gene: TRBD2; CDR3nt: TGTGCCTGGAGTGTAGATAGCGGGAGGGCCTACGAGCAGTACTTC; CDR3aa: CAWSVDSGRAYEQYF
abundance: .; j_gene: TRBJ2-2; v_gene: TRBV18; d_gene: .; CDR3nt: TGTGCCAGCTCACTTAACGTGCCGGACACCGGGGAGCTGTTTTTT; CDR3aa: CASSLNVPDTGELFF
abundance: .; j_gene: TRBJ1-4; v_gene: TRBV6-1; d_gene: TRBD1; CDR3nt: TGTGCCAGCAGTGCAGTACAGGGGGCAACTAATGAAAAACTGTTTTTT; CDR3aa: CASSAVQGATNEKLFF
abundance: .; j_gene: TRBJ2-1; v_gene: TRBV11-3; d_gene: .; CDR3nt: TGTGCCAGCAGCCCCGAGGTCGGGAGAGAGCAGTTCTTC; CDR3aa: CASSPEVGREQFF
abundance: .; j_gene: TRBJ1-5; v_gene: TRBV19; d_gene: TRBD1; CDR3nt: TGTGCCAGTAGTAATTTAGGGGGCGGCAATCAGCCCCAGCATTTT; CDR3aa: CASSNLGGGNQPQHF
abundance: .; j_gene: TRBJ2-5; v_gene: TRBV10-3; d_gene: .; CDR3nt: TGTGCCATCTCAAACGGAGAGACCCAGTACTTC; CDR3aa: CAISNGETQYF
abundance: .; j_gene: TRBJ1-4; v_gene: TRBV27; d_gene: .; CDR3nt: TGTGCCAGCAACAGGGACGGTTTAGGGGAAAAACTGTTTTTT; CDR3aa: CASNRDGLGEKLFF
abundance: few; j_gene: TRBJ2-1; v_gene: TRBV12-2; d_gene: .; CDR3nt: TGTGCAAGTCGCTTGACTAGCGGGAGGGCCGGAGGGTATGAGCAGTTCTTC; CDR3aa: CASRLTSGRAGGYEQFF
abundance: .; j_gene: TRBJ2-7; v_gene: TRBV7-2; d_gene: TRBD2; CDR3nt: TGTGCCAGCAGCTTTACTAGCGGGGGTTCCTACGAGCAGTACTTC; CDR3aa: CASSFTSGGSYEQYF
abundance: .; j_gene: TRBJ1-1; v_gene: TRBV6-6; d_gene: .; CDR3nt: TGTGCCAGCAGTTACTCGCCGACAGTGAACACTGAAGCTTTCTTT; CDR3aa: CASSYSPTVNTEAFF
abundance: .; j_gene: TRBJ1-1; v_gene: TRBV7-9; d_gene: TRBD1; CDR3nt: TGTGCCGGGGACAGGGGGTTTATGAACACTGAAGCTTTCTTT; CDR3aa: CAGDRGFMNTEAFF